A single sample is the source of the 18 T cell receptor beta chains below, sequenced in a study of CD8+ T cells in alopecia areata. The authors extracted RNA and reverse transcribed it into cDNA as the sequencing template. TCRdb keeps only in-frame clones here, not all; method: immunoSEQ multiplex PCR. The sample comprises hundreds of thousands of clones, approximately 61% of which are singletons, and 0.45% rests with the top ten. This specimen consisted of CD4+ T cells sorted from blood, obtained at week 0. Every receptor here comes from a human donor with alopecia areata.

The V call is TRBV2, the J call TRBJ1-4, with D maybe TRBD1 (5 bases). Germline-derived CDR1 and CDR2 are SNHLY and FYNNEI. V shed 5 bases and J shed 3 bases, with 10 bases lying between them. This CDR3 region has 14 residues. CDR3 sequence: CASSKMTANEKLFF. CDR3 DNA sequence: TGTGCCAGCAGTAAAATGACAGCTAATGAAAAACTGTTTTTT.

The rearrangement links TRBV5-1 to TRBJ1-3; D unclear. The germline V gene has CDR1 SGHRS and CDR2 YFSETQ. This CDR3 contains 15 residues. V lost 4 bases, J lost 0 bases, and 11 bases lay in between. This chain's CDR3 is CASSASVGSGNTIYF. Written as DNA, the CDR3 is TGCGCCAGCAGCGCTTCTGTAGGCTCTGGAAACACCATATATTTT.

A note on this clone: At one end the junction does not follow the germline gene, possibly because of a read error. Within the sample, other DNA sequences also encode this same CDR3. This chain links TRBV4-1 with TRBJ2-3; 7 nucleotides agree with TRBD2. This CDR3 spans 15 amino acids. CDR1 is MGHRA, CDR2 YSYEKL, per germline. The CDR3 sequence is CASSQGRASTDTQYF. The CDR3 DNA reads TGTGCCAGCAGCCAAGGGAGGGCGAGCACAGATACGCAGTATTTT.

The sample holds a few counts of this clone. Other DNA sequences of this sample code for an identical CDR3. The chain joins TRBV29-1 to TRBJ1-5; a weak D match, TRBD1 (5 bases). Germline CDR1 SQVTM, CDR2 ANQGSEA. The CDR3 has 13 residues. V lost 4 bases and J 1 base, leaving 8 bases between the germline ends. The CDR3 coding sequence is TGCAGCGTTGCACGGGACAGCAATCAGCCCCAGCATTTT. This encodes CSVARDSNQPQHF.

The J gene is TRBJ2-1, the V gene TRBV6-5, with 10 bases that match TRBD1. CDR3 length equals 15 residues. The junction had 4 bases not matched to a gene; V was cut back by 2 bases and J by 6 bases. The germline V gene has CDR1 MNHEY and CDR2 SVGAGI. This CDR3 reads CASSYDRGRLNEQFF. The CDR3 DNA sequence: TGTGCCAGCAGTTACGACAGGGGGCGGCTCAATGAGCAGTTCTTC.

The gene calls are TRBV5-4 and TRBJ2-5, with a possible D match to TRBD2 (5 bases). Germline loops: CDR1 SGHNT, CDR2 YYREEE (reference sequence). Trimming left V 2 bases short and J 0 bases short, with 14 bases between. This CDR3 spans 16 amino acids. Here the CDR3 DNA reads TGTGCCAGCAGCTTAAGGGAGCGGACGTACCAAGAGACCCAGTACTTC. Residues: CASSLRERTYQETQYF.

V gene TRBV30 combines with J gene TRBJ1-2; D remains unclear. V was clipped by 4 bases and J by 8 bases, with 11 bases between them. This CDR3 region has 11 residues. In germline, CDR1 is GTSNPN, CDR2 SVGIG (reference sequence). CDR3 coding DNA: TGTGCCTGGACGAGCCACTTGGGCTACACCTTC. Translating gives CAWTSHLGYTF.

V gene TRBV29-1 combines with J gene TRBJ2-7; D remains unclear. The CDR3 contains 11 residues. The germline CDR1 and CDR2 sequences are SQVTM and ANQGSEA. V lost 7 bases and J 2 bases, leaving 9 bases between the germline ends. The CDR3 sequence: CSAGWTYEQYF. In DNA form, the CDR3 reads TGCAGCGCCGGATGGACCTACGAGCAGTACTTC.

The CDR3 loop reads CASNRLAGQNNEQFF. CDR3 DNA: TGTGCCAGCAACCGACTAGCGGGGCAGAACAATGAGCAGTTCTTC. The chain combines TRBV2 with TRBJ2-1; 11 positions agree with TRBD2. V dropped 7 bases and J dropped 5; count of bases not matched to a gene: 7. Germline lookup yields CDR1 SNHLY and CDR2 FYNNEI. The CDR3 totals 15 residues. The complete variable domain, with remaining parts taken from reference TRBV2 and TRBJ2-1, reads EPEVTQTPSHQVTQMGQEVILRCVPISNHLYFYWYRQILGQKVEFLVSFYNNEISEKSEIFDDQFSVERPDGSNFTLKIRSTKLEDSAMYFCASNRLAGQNNEQFFGPGTRLTVL.

The genes are TRBV5-6 and TRBJ2-7; no clear D gene. Germline V gene data show CDR1 as SGHDT and CDR2 as YYEEEE. The CDR3 contains 12 residues. The ends were cut back, 4 bases at V and 12 bases at J, with 17 bases in the middle. CDR3 loop: CASSRQNNSPYF. The CDR3 DNA follows: TGTGCCAGCAGCCGACAAAACAACTCTCCGTACTTC.

This clone has more than one count but fewer than ten. The same CDR3 arises from other DNA sequences in this sample as well. V usage is TRBV9 and J usage is TRBJ2-1, with no clear D. The CDR3 has 15 residues. Deletions cut 3 bases from V and 1 base from J, with 11 bases between. Germline CDR1 is SGDLS and CDR2 is YYNGEE. This chain's CDR3 is CASSAHSNSYNEQFF. For the CDR3, the DNA is TGTGCCAGCAGCGCGCACTCTAATTCCTACAATGAGCAGTTCTTC.

In this sample, this clone turned up a few times. The rearrangement uses TRBV29-1 and TRBJ2-1; TRBD2 matches at 14 bases. The trim removed 1 base at V and 10 bases at J, leaving 9 bases unmatched. Germline V gene data show CDR1 as SQVTM and CDR2 as ANQGSEA. The CDR3 is 16 residues long. The CDR3 DNA is TGCAGCGTTGAAGGAAGGGGACTAGCGGGAGAAAGGGAGCAGTTCTTC. It encodes CSVEGRGLAGEREQFF.

The chain employs TRBV29-1 and TRBJ1-2, with D hard to call. Trimming removed 1 base at V and 0 bases at J, with 9 bases between. This CDR3 spans 14 amino acids. Germline values: CDR1 SQVTM, CDR2 ANQGSEA. CDR3: CSVEGQTANYGYTF. The CDR3 nucleotides read TGCAGCGTTGAAGGGCAGACCGCTAACTATGGCTACACCTTC. The entire variable domain, with the rest obtained from reference TRBV29-1 and TRBJ1-2, is as follows: SAVISQKPSRDICQRGTSLTIQCQVDSQVTMMFWYRQQPGQSLTLIATANQGSEATYESGFVIDKFPISRPNLTFSTLTVSNMSPEDSSIYLCSVEGQTANYGYTFGSGTRLTVV.

The chain links TRBV2 to TRBJ2-3; 9 bases fit TRBD1. The CDR3 extends over 14 amino acids. The germline gives CDR1 SNHLY, CDR2 FYNNEI. V lost 7 bases, J lost 4 bases, and 6 bases stayed unmatched. The CDR3 nucleotides are TGTGCCAGCAAAACACAGGGGGCAGCAGATACGCAGTATTTT. It codes for CASKTQGAADTQYF.

This chain joins TRBV7-3 and TRBJ1-3; D not certain. Looked up from germline, CDR1 is SGHTA and CDR2 is FQGTGA. The CDR3 extends over 13 amino acids. V shed 1 base and J shed 4 bases, with 5 bases lying between them. The CDR3 DNA follows: TGTGCCAGCAGCTTAAGCCTAGGAAACACCATATATTTT. Its translation: CASSLSLGNTIYF.

This chain connects TRBV12-5 to TRBJ2-2; no definite D call. The V and J ends lost 8 bases and 3 bases respectively, with 7 bases between them. This CDR3 contains 12 residues. CDR1 and CDR2 from the germline V gene are LGHNT and FRNRAP. CDR3 loop: CASNGYTGELFF. The CDR3 DNA is TGTGCTAGTAACGGATACACCGGGGAGCTGTTTTTT. Full variable domain (remainder filled in from reference TRBV12-5 and TRBJ2-2): DARVTQTPRHKVTEMGQEVTMRCQPILGHNTVFWYRQTMMQGLELLAYFRNRAPLDDSGMPKDRFSAEMPDATLATLKIQPSEPRDSAVYFCASNGYTGELFFGEGSRLTVL.

This clone was found a few times. This chain connects TRBV14 to TRBJ2-4; 8 bases match TRBD1. Per germline, CDR1 SGHDN and CDR2 FVKESK. Trimming took 2 bases from V and 1 from J; bases not matched to a gene: 4. CDR3 length: 16 residues. The CDR3 loop reads CASSQSGGLAKNIQYF. The CDR3 DNA reads as TGTGCCAGCAGCCAATCAGGGGGCTTGGCCAAAAACATTCAGTACTTC.

This clone was detected ten times or more. V gene TRBV9 combines with J gene TRBJ2-1; no clear D. V lost 0 bases and J lost 9, with 13 bases in between. This CDR3 is 14 amino acids long. The germline V gene has CDR1 SGDLS and CDR2 YYNGEE. CDR3 nucleotide sequence: TGTGCCAGCAGCGTAGCTACGATAATGAGTGAGCAGTTCTTC. As protein: CASSVATIMSEQFF.